These T cell receptor beta chains were read from a single sample in a study of T cells after yellow fever vaccination. TCRdb recomputed calls from the 5' RACE reads with MiXCR, one row per CDR3 protein. The sample lists under 550,000 distinct CDR3 sequences; 20% to 25% were seen once. The sample consisted of PBMCs, taken 20 to 25 days after the first yellow fever vaccination. All receptors derive from a man in his late teens or twenties who received the YFV17D yellow fever vaccine. CDR3s include the opening cysteine and the closing phenylalanine or tryptophan. D genes are given only for firm matches. The size of a clone is reported for some rows only, either as once, few or many, or as a class for expanded clones.

CDR3: CASSRHSGIVAEAFF
DNA: TGTGCCAGCAGTCGACATTCAGGAATAGTCGCTGAAGCTTTCTTT
J: TRBJ1-1
size: .
D: .
V: TRBV12-3/TRBV12-4

CDR3: CASSLLTGVNGYTF
DNA: TGTGCCAGCAGCTTATTAACAGGGGTGAATGGCTACACCTTC
J: TRBJ1-2
size: .
D: TRBD1
V: TRBV7-8

CDR3: CASSRLGRRDSPLHF
DNA: TGTGCCAGCAGCCGTCTTGGGAGACGAGATTCACCCCTCCACTTT
J: TRBJ1-6
size: .
D: .
V: TRBV7-9

CDR3: CASSQRVQGYNEQFF
DNA: TGCGCCAGCAGCCAACGGGTGCAGGGATACAATGAGCAGTTCTTC
J: TRBJ2-1
size: few
D: .
V: TRBV4-3

CDR3: CSARNRDPYNEQFF
DNA: TGCAGTGCTAGGAACCGGGACCCCTACAATGAGCAGTTCTTC
J: TRBJ2-1
size: .
D: .
V: TRBV20-1

CDR3: CASSRPGGQTTGELFF
DNA: TGTGCCAGCAGCCGTCCGGGAGGACAAACGACCGGGGAGCTGTTTTTT
J: TRBJ2-2
size: few
D: TRBD2
V: TRBV3-1

CDR3: CASSLVAGEQETQYF
DNA: TGTGCCAGCAGCTTAGTAGCGGGGGAACAAGAGACCCAGTACTTC
J: TRBJ2-5
size: .
D: TRBD2
V: TRBV7-3

CDR3: CASSLSGNSNQPQHF
DNA: TGTGCCAGCAGTTTGTCTGGGAATAGCAATCAGCCCCAGCATTTT
J: TRBJ1-5
size: few
D: .
V: TRBV12-3/TRBV12-4

CDR3: CASRRTGGVDEKLFF
DNA: TGTGCCAGCAGACGAACCGGAGGGGTCGATGAAAAACTGTTTTTT
J: TRBJ1-4
size: .
D: .
V: TRBV6-1

CDR3: CASSTQGAITGELFF
DNA: TGTGCCAGCAGCACCCAGGGGGCCATCACCGGGGAGCTGTTTTTT
J: TRBJ2-2
size: .
D: TRBD1
V: TRBV7-9

CDR3: CASSHPNTGELFF
DNA: TGTGCCAGCAGTCACCCGAACACCGGGGAGCTGTTTTTT
J: TRBJ2-2
size: .
D: .
V: TRBV9

CDR3: CASSEDRNPYNEQFF
DNA: TGTGCCAGCAGTGAAGACAGAAATCCTTACAATGAGCAGTTCTTC
J: TRBJ2-1
size: few
D: .
V: TRBV6-1

CDR3: CSVVGPNYGYTF
DNA: TGCAGCGTTGTTGGTCCGAACTATGGCTACACCTTC
J: TRBJ1-2
size: .
D: .
V: TRBV29-1

CDR3: CASSQALGANVLTF
DNA: TGCGCCAGCAGCCAGGCACTTGGGGCCAACGTCCTGACTTTC
J: TRBJ2-6
size: few
D: .
V: TRBV5-1

CDR3: CASSLAAPGTITGNTIYF
DNA: TGCGCCAGCAGCTTGGCGGCTCCCGGAACCATCACTGGAAACACCATATATTTT
J: TRBJ1-3
size: once
D: .
V: TRBV5-1

CDR3: CASSPSPGLAPDTQYF
DNA: TGCGCCAGCAGCCCTTCCCCGGGACTAGCCCCAGATACGCAGTATTTT
J: TRBJ2-3
size: .
D: TRBD2
V: TRBV4-1

CDR3: CSFKGQGRTEQYF
DNA: TGCAGTTTCAAGGGACAGGGGAGGACCGAGCAGTACTTC
J: TRBJ2-7
size: once
D: TRBD1
V: TRBV20-1

CDR3: CASSRGQGFSGEQFF
DNA: TGCGCCAGCAGCCGTGGACAGGGTTTTAGTGGTGAGCAGTTCTTC
J: TRBJ2-1
size: .
D: TRBD1
V: TRBV4-1

CDR3: CASSLVGKTQYF
DNA: TGTGCCAGCAGTTTAGTTGGCAAGACCCAGTACTTC
J: TRBJ2-5
size: few
D: .
V: TRBV28

CDR3: CATGEGLGTGELFF
DNA: TGTGCCACCGGTGAGGGGTTGGGCACCGGGGAGCTGTTTTTT
J: TRBJ2-2
size: .
D: .
V: TRBV27

CDR3: CASSLFPGTATQPKLNTEAFF
DNA: TGTGCCAGCAGCTTGTTCCCCGGGACAGCTACCCAACCAAAACTGAACACTGAAGCTTTCTTT
J: TRBJ1-1
size: .
D: TRBD1
V: TRBV11-2

CDR3: CASSYVAGMNTEAFF
DNA: TGTGCCAGCAGTTACGTTGCAGGGATGAACACTGAAGCTTTCTTT
J: TRBJ1-1
size: few
D: .
V: TRBV6-2/TRBV6-3

CDR3: CASSVSGAPLHF
DNA: TGTGCCAGCAGCGTCAGCGGCGCACCCCTCCACTTT
J: TRBJ1-6
size: .
D: .
V: TRBV7-8

CDR3: CASSYREDTEAFF
DNA: TGTGCCAGCAGCTACAGGGAGGACACTGAAGCTTTCTTT
J: TRBJ1-1
size: few
D: .
V: TRBV7-9

CDR3: CASSLEGNIPGGQFF
DNA: TGCGCCAGCAGCTTGGAGGGAAATATTCCAGGTGGGCAGTTCTTC
J: TRBJ2-1
size: few
D: .
V: TRBV5-1

CDR3: CASRPLKETQYF
DNA: TGTGCCAGCAGACCCCTAAAAGAGACCCAGTACTTC
J: TRBJ2-5
size: .
D: .
V: TRBV7-9

CDR3: CSVEDTTSGGTYNEQFF
DNA: TGCAGCGTTGAAGATACGACTAGCGGGGGCACCTACAATGAGCAGTTCTTC
J: TRBJ2-1
size: few
D: TRBD2
V: TRBV29-1

CDR3: CASSQDLSGRADTQYF
DNA: TGTGCCAGCAGCCAAGACCTTAGCGGGAGGGCAGATACGCAGTATTTT
J: TRBJ2-3
size: .
D: TRBD2
V: TRBV14

CDR3: CASSRTTGPTHSGANVLTF
DNA: TGCGCCAGCAGCCGGACGACAGGGCCAACGCACTCTGGGGCCAACGTCCTGACTTTC
J: TRBJ2-6
size: few
D: TRBD1
V: TRBV5-1

CDR3: CASSQMNYGYTF
DNA: TGTGCCAGCAGCCAGATGAACTATGGCTACACCTTC
J: TRBJ1-2
size: .
D: .
V: TRBV14

CDR3: CAGGSYEQYF
DNA: TGTGCCGGGGGGTCATACGAGCAGTACTTC
J: TRBJ2-7
size: .
D: .
V: TRBV6-1

CDR3: CASSLDRGQYYEQYF
DNA: TGTGCCAGCAGCTTAGATCGGGGTCAATACTACGAGCAGTACTTC
J: TRBJ2-7
size: .
D: .
V: TRBV11-2

CDR3: CSVDWTLGADTQYF
DNA: TGCAGCGTTGACTGGACTCTTGGTGCAGATACGCAGTATTTT
J: TRBJ2-3
size: few
D: .
V: TRBV29-1

CDR3: CASSHDRDYGYTF
DNA: TGTGCCAGCAGCCATGACCGTGACTATGGCTACACCTTC
J: TRBJ1-2
size: many
D: .
V: TRBV12-3/TRBV12-4

CDR3: CASSIQLDWGDNEQFF
DNA: TGTGCCAGCAGCATCCAACTCGATTGGGGCGACAATGAGCAGTTCTTC
J: TRBJ2-1
size: few
D: .
V: TRBV7-9

CDR3: CAIGEVARLNTGELFF
DNA: TGTGCCATCGGAGAGGTCGCGAGATTGAACACCGGGGAGCTGTTTTTT
J: TRBJ2-2
size: few
D: .
V: TRBV10-3

CDR3: CSVGLEQGAYGYTF
DNA: TGCAGCGTTGGTTTAGAGCAGGGGGCCTATGGCTACACCTTC
J: TRBJ1-2
size: few
D: TRBD1
V: TRBV29-1

CDR3: CASSQEVADSGNTIYF
DNA: TGTGCCAGCAGCCAAGAAGTAGCAGACTCTGGAAACACCATATATTTT
J: TRBJ1-3
size: .
D: .
V: TRBV4-2

CDR3: CASSQGPPGRGSTDTQYF
DNA: TGCGCCAGCAGCCAAGGGCCCCCCGGGCGGGGGAGCACAGATACGCAGTATTTT
J: TRBJ2-3
size: .
D: TRBD2
V: TRBV4-1

CDR3: CAISPETSGANVLTF
DNA: TGTGCCATCAGCCCCGAGACCTCTGGGGCCAACGTCCTGACTTTC
J: TRBJ2-6
size: .
D: .
V: TRBV10-3

CDR3: CASATLAGGYQETQYF
DNA: TGTGCCAGCGCAACACTAGCGGGGGGGTACCAAGAGACCCAGTACTTC
J: TRBJ2-5
size: .
D: TRBD2
V: TRBV7-2

CDR3: CASSITGSEQFF
DNA: TGTGCCAGCAGCATTACAGGGTCTGAGCAGTTCTTC
J: TRBJ2-1
size: .
D: .
V: TRBV5-5

CDR3: CSAIQGGSTGELFF
DNA: TGCAGTGCTATACAGGGGGGGAGCACCGGGGAGCTGTTTTTT
J: TRBJ2-2
size: few
D: .
V: TRBV20-1

CDR3: CASSVDEGARRFNTEAFF
DNA: TGTGCCAGCAGCGTAGACGAGGGGGCGCGTCGTTTCAACACTGAAGCTTTCTTT
J: TRBJ1-1
size: .
D: TRBD1
V: TRBV9

CDR3: CASSPTVTYEQYF
DNA: TGTGCCAGCAGCCCGACAGTGACCTACGAGCAGTACTTC
J: TRBJ2-7
size: few
D: .
V: TRBV7-2

CDR3: CASSLVGRYEQYF
DNA: TGTGCCAGCAGTTTGGTCGGGCGCTACGAGCAGTACTTC
J: TRBJ2-7
size: .
D: .
V: TRBV12-3/TRBV12-4

CDR3: CASSQDRFIAGKNTEAFF
DNA: TGCGCCAGCAGCCAAGATCGGTTTATCGCAGGGAAGAACACTGAAGCTTTCTTT
J: TRBJ1-1
size: few
D: .
V: TRBV4-3

CDR3: CSARAGAQNTGELFF
DNA: TGCAGTGCTCGCGCGGGGGCCCAAAACACCGGGGAGCTGTTTTTT
J: TRBJ2-2
size: .
D: .
V: TRBV20-1

CDR3: CASSSDFRYEQYF
DNA: TGTGCCAGCAGCAGTGACTTCAGATACGAGCAGTACTTC
J: TRBJ2-7
size: once
D: .
V: TRBV6-2/TRBV6-3

CDR3: CASSLTGQGALDTEAFF
DNA: TGTGCCAGCAGCTTAACGGGACAGGGGGCGCTGGACACTGAAGCTTTCTTT
J: TRBJ1-1
size: many
D: TRBD1
V: TRBV7-3

CDR3: CASSLDPGVGGYTF
DNA: TGCGCCAGCAGCTTGGACCCGGGGGTTGGAGGCTACACCTTC
J: TRBJ1-2
size: few
D: .
V: TRBV5-1

CDR3: CASSFAAEETQYF
DNA: TGTGCCAGCAGCTTCGCGGCGGAAGAGACCCAGTACTTC
J: TRBJ2-5
size: .
D: .
V: TRBV7-2

CDR3: CASSYVTTGAYEQFF
DNA: TGTGCCAGCAGTTACGTGACGACTGGAGCCTATGAGCAGTTCTTC
J: TRBJ2-1
size: .
D: .
V: TRBV6-5

CDR3: CASSYSNYGVNYGYTF
DNA: TGTGCCAGCAGTTACTCGAATTACGGGGTTAACTATGGCTACACCTTC
J: TRBJ1-2
size: few
D: .
V: TRBV6-5

CDR3: CASRGTGEAFF
DNA: TGTGCCAGCAGGGGGACAGGAGAAGCTTTCTTT
J: TRBJ1-1
size: .
D: TRBD1
V: TRBV12-3/TRBV12-4

CDR3: CASSLDQSVPYNEQFF
DNA: TGTGCCAGCAGCTTAGACCAGTCGGTTCCCTACAATGAGCAGTTCTTC
J: TRBJ2-1
size: few
D: .
V: TRBV7-9

CDR3: CASSLGGGGNSPLHF
DNA: TGTGCCAGCAGTTTGGGTGGTGGCGGTAATTCACCCCTCCACTTT
J: TRBJ1-6
size: .
D: .
V: TRBV28

CDR3: CASSFRAPTDTQYF
DNA: TGTGCCAGCAGCTTCCGGGCCCCCACAGATACGCAGTATTTT
J: TRBJ2-3
size: .
D: .
V: TRBV7-9

CDR3: CARPRQISYNEQFF
DNA: TGTGCCAGACCTCGACAGATCTCCTACAATGAGCAGTTCTTC
J: TRBJ2-1
size: few
D: .
V: TRBV25-1